A single sample gave rise to the 24 T cell receptor beta chains below, sequenced in a study of naive and memory T cell subsets. No antigen has been assigned to these receptors. Both TRBC1 and TRBC2 were covered by a beta constant-region primer of two equimolar oligonucleotides. Nested alpha and beta constant-region primers with the SP2 primer drove four PCR rounds on ligated cDNA. TCRdb itself ran the UMI-ligation and nested PCR reads through MiXCR, one entry per CDR3 protein. The sample has roughly 150,000 distinct CDR3 sequences, under 25% seen once. Overall study results and limits: A few larger clonotypes appeared in naive repertoires, especially CD8, possibly memory cells re-expressing CD45RA.

The sample comprised naive CD8+ T cells from blood. The receptors were sampled from a human donor in good health.

The rearrangement uses TRBV12-5 and TRBJ2-7, with D maybe TRBD2 (5 bases). V gave up 2 bases and J gave up 2 bases, with 13 bases separating them. Germline CDR1 and CDR2: LGHNT and FRNRAP. This CDR3 contains 15 residues. The CDR3 bases are TGTGCTAGTGGTTTGCCCCTAGCCAATACCTACGAGCAGTACTTC. Amino acid sequence: CASGLPLANTYEQYF.

The genes are TRBV5-6 and TRBJ1-4, with D maybe TRBD1 (5 bases). The CDR3 totals 14 residues. CDR1 and CDR2 (germline): SGHDT, YYEEEE. Trimming left V 4 bases short and J 4 bases short, with 11 bases between. This CDR3 is CASSPGPINEKLFF. The CDR3 nucleotides are TGTGCCAGCAGCCCGGGACCGATTAATGAAAAACTGTTTTTT. The whole variable domain, remainder taken from reference TRBV5-6 and TRBJ1-4, is DAGVTQSPTHLIKTRGQQVTLRCSPKSGHDTVSWYQQALGQGPQFIFQYYEEEERQRGNFPDRFSGHQFPNYSSELNVNALLLGDSALYLCASSPGPINEKLFFGSGTQLSVL.

This chain links TRBV3-1 with TRBJ2-3; either TRBD1 or TRBD2 may supply D (5 bases each). CDR3 length: 16 amino acids. Trimming stripped 0 bases from V and 5 bases from J, with 15 bases between. The V gene's germline CDR1 is LGHDT and CDR2 YNNKEL (reference sequence). For the CDR3, the DNA is TGTGCCAGCAGCCAAGATCTTGGGGACCCTGGAGATACGCAGTATTTT. Translated: CASSQDLGDPGDTQYF.

The chain employs TRBV4-1 and TRBJ2-7, with 8 bases aligning to TRBD1. The CDR3 runs 15 residues. Germline loops: CDR1 MGHRA, CDR2 YSYEKL. V was pared by 0 bases and J by 2 bases, with 3 bases of the junction left unmatched. The CDR3 loop reads CASSQEDRVAYEQYF. In DNA, the CDR3 is TGCGCCAGCAGCCAAGAGGACAGGGTGGCCTACGAGCAGTACTTC.

This rearrangement joins TRBV4-1 to TRBJ2-7, with D perhaps being TRBD1 or TRBD2 (7 bases each). CDR1 is MGHRA and CDR2 is YSYEKL in the germline V gene. The V gene lost 1 base and the J gene lost 1 base, with 17 bases spanning the gap. The CDR3 contains 17 residues. The CDR3 reads CASSQVGGGSRSYEQYF. Written as DNA, the CDR3 is TGCGCCAGCAGCCAAGTAGGGGGCGGGAGCCGTTCCTACGAGCAGTACTTC.

This clonotype came up a few times. The chain is built from TRBV5-6 and TRBJ2-1, with TRBD1 identical over 9 bases. Germline-derived CDR1 and CDR2 are SGHDT and YYEEEE. There are 15 residues in the CDR3. Unmatched junction bases numbered 9, after V lost 3 bases and J lost 8 bases. CDR3 region: CASSSSGTGQDEQFF. The CDR3 coding sequence is TGTGCCAGCAGCTCTTCCGGGACAGGGCAAGATGAGCAGTTCTTC.

V gene TRBV5-1 combines with J gene TRBJ2-7, with D possibly matching TRBD2 (6 bases). The V and J ends lost 0 bases and 6 bases respectively, with 16 bases between them. Looked up from germline, CDR1 is SGHRS and CDR2 is YFSETQ. The CDR3 loop spans 15 amino acids. CDR3 DNA sequence: TGCGCCAGCAGCTTGGGTCGGGGAGGACGGGCCGAGCAGTACTTC. Its protein product is CASSLGRGGRAEQYF.

This clonotype showed up just a few times. This chain uses TRBV7-9 with TRBJ2-2, with D hard to call. In germline, CDR1 is SEHNR, CDR2 FQNEAQ (reference sequence). Trimming cost V 5 bases and J 8 bases, with 15 bases left between them. The CDR3 sequence is 14 residues long. CDR3 bases: TGTGCCAGCAGCCTAGTGGCTAATCCAGGGGAGCTGTTTTTT. Its protein product is CASSLVANPGELFF.

The chain joins TRBV6-6 to TRBJ2-2; no reliable D call. This CDR3 is built from 15 residues. Germline assignment: CDR1 MNHNY and CDR2 SVGAGI (reference sequence). Trimming took 0 bases from V and 1 from J, leaving 6 bases between them. The DNA of the CDR3 is TGTGCCAGCAGTTACTCGCCTGGGAACACCGGGGAGCTGTTTTTT. Amino acids: CASSYSPGNTGELFF.

A few counts support this clonotype. The chain recombines TRBV6-5 with TRBJ1-2; 11 bases are shared with TRBD1. Germline CDR1 and CDR2: MNHEY and SVGAGI. The CDR3 length is 15 residues. Unmatched junction bases numbered 5, after V lost 5 bases and J lost 3 bases. CDR3 in DNA: TGTGCCAGCAGTCCCGGACAGGGGGCGGACTATGGCTACACCTTC. This translates into CASSPGQGADYGYTF.

The genes are TRBV5-1 and TRBJ1-5; no reliable D call. The V gene's germline CDR1 is SGHRS and CDR2 YFSETQ. The CDR3 has 11 amino acids. The V gene lost 3 bases and the J gene lost 9 bases, with 7 bases spanning the gap. Here the CDR3 reads CASSSSMPQHF. CDR3 in DNA: TGCGCCAGCAGCTCGAGTATGCCCCAGCATTTT.

This clonotype was seen many times. This rearrangement joins TRBV6-6 to TRBJ2-3, with TRBD2 matching 9 bases. Germline V gene data show CDR1 as MNHNY and CDR2 as SVGAGI (reference sequence). CDR3 size: 16 residues. Trimming took 2 bases from V and 5 from J; bases not matched to a gene: 8. The CDR3 DNA reads as TGTGCCAGCAGTTACGTCGCTAGCGGGGAGGGAGATACGCAGTATTTT. Translated: CASSYVASGEGDTQYF.

This clonotype turned up a few times. The J gene is TRBJ2-1, the V gene TRBV5-1, with D possibly called TRBD1 or TRBD2 (5 bases each). V lost 4 bases, J lost 15 bases, and 17 bases lay in between. Looked up from germline, CDR1 is SGHRS and CDR2 is YFSETQ. The CDR3 loop spans 12 amino acids. CDR3 DNA: TGCGCCAGCAGCGCCGGACAAGAACGGGGGTTCTTC. Its protein product is CASSAGQERGFF.

The chain joins TRBV29-1 to TRBJ2-3; D may be TRBD1 or TRBD2 (6 bases each). The CDR3 runs 14 residues. Trimming removed 6 bases at V and 0 bases at J, with 13 bases between. Germline V gives CDR1 SQVTM, CDR2 ANQGSEA. CDR3 region: CSVAGDSSTDTQYF. The CDR3 DNA follows: TGCAGCGTAGCAGGGGACTCTAGCACAGATACGCAGTATTTT.

DNA of the CDR3: TGTGCCAGCAGCCCCTCGGACACGGACGAGCAGTACTTC. Its protein product is CASSPSDTDEQYF. The genes are TRBV7-9 and TRBJ2-7; D might be TRBD1 (5 bases). Trimming pared 5 bases from V and 5 bases from J, leaving 13 bases between. Germline V CDR1 and CDR2: SEHNR, FQNEAQ (reference sequence). CDR3 length: 13 amino acids.

This sequence joins TRBV7-8 and TRBJ1-5, with D unclear. The CDR3 extends over 19 amino acids. V shed 1 base and J shed 0 bases, with 19 bases lying between them. CDR1 is SGHVS and CDR2 is FQNEAQ in the germline V gene. CDR3 amino acids: CASSLEVAAVLGSNQPQHF. The CDR3 nucleotides read TGTGCCAGCAGCTTAGAGGTAGCGGCGGTCCTGGGTAGCAATCAGCCCCAGCATTTT.

This clonotype showed up just a few times. The chain recombines TRBV10-1 with TRBJ2-2; D possibly corresponds to TRBD1 (6 bases). This CDR3 is 14 amino acids long. Germline CDR1 WNHNN, CDR2 SYGVQD (reference sequence). The V end was cut by 3 bases, the J end by 5 bases, with 10 bases between. The CDR3 protein is CASSDNRATGELFF. The CDR3 DNA is TGCGCCAGCAGTGACAACAGGGCAACCGGGGAGCTGTTTTTT.

The V and J genes are TRBV28 and TRBJ2-5, with D possibly matching TRBD1 (5 bases). V was clipped by 3 bases and J by 3 bases, with 11 bases between them. This CDR3 region has 14 residues. Germline CDR1 is MDHEN and CDR2 is SYDVKM. The CDR3 here is CASSFWGLKETQYF. The DNA of the CDR3 is TGTGCCAGCAGTTTTTGGGGCTTAAAAGAGACCCAGTACTTC. The full variable domain, with the rest looked up from reference TRBV28 and TRBJ2-5, is DVKVTQSSRYLVKRTGEKVFLECVQDMDHENMFWYRQDPGLGLRLIYFSYDVKMKEKGDIPEGYSVSREKKERFSLILESASTNQTSMYLCASSFWGLKETQYFGPGTRLLVL.

This clonotype was observed a few times. The chain links TRBV12-3 or TRBV12-4 to TRBJ2-2; maybe TRBD1 (6 bases). CDR3 length: 15 residues. Trimming shortened V by 3 bases and J by 6 bases, and 14 bases separated the two germline ends. The CDR3 DNA is TGTGCCAGCAGTTTGGGCAGGGGTTTTCCCGGGGAGCTGTTTTTT. Translated, it gives CASSLGRGFPGELFF.

The chain has TRBV7-3 and TRBJ2-7; 9 bases map to TRBD1. The CDR3 has 14 residues. From germline, CDR1 is SGHTA and CDR2 FQGTGA. V lost 5 bases, J lost 6 bases, and 8 bases stayed unmatched. The CDR3 DNA reads as TGTGCCAGCAGCCAACCCGGGACAGGGAGCGAGCAGTACTTC. Translated, it gives CASSQPGTGSEQYF.

In its sample, this clonotype was seen a few times. Its ends do not fully match the called genes, so a read error is possible. The CDR3 nucleotides read TGCGCCAGCAGCCAAGAGCCAACAGGGACTAACCATGGCTACACCTTC. This translates into CASSQEPTGTNHGYTF. The rearrangement joins TRBV4-1 to TRBJ1-2; D possibly corresponds to TRBD1 (6 bases). This CDR3 region has 16 residues. Germline V CDR1 and CDR2: MGHRA, YSYEKL.

The gene calls are TRBV29-1 and TRBJ2-7; D possibly matches TRBD1 or TRBD2 (5 bases each). V gave up 0 bases and J gave up 10 bases, with 10 bases separating them. Germline CDR1 SQVTM, CDR2 ANQGSEA. This CDR3 has 11 amino acids. The CDR3 protein is CSVEDERGQYF. In nucleotides, the CDR3 is TGCAGCGTTGAAGATGAGAGGGGACAGTACTTC.

This clonotype was counted a few times. The chain couples TRBV12-5 to TRBJ1-1; tentative D call: TRBD1 (5 bases). The CDR3 runs to 16 residues. The germline V gene encodes CDR1 LGHNT and CDR2 FRNRAP. V lost 3 bases to trimming and J lost 4 bases, with 18 bases between them. The CDR3 DNA reads as TGTGCTAGTGGTTTCTCCTCTGGAAGGCAGGGCACTGAAGCTTTCTTT. Translation: CASGFSSGRQGTEAFF.

This clonotype was counted many times. The rearrangement joins TRBV7-9 to TRBJ2-1; D not certain. The length of the CDR3 is 11 residues. Germline loops: CDR1 SEHNR, CDR2 FQNEAQ (reference sequence). Trimming removed 2 bases at V and 10 bases at J, with 6 bases between. CDR3 region: CASSLTPEQFF. CDR3 in DNA: TGTGCCAGCAGCTTAACCCCCGAGCAGTTCTTC.